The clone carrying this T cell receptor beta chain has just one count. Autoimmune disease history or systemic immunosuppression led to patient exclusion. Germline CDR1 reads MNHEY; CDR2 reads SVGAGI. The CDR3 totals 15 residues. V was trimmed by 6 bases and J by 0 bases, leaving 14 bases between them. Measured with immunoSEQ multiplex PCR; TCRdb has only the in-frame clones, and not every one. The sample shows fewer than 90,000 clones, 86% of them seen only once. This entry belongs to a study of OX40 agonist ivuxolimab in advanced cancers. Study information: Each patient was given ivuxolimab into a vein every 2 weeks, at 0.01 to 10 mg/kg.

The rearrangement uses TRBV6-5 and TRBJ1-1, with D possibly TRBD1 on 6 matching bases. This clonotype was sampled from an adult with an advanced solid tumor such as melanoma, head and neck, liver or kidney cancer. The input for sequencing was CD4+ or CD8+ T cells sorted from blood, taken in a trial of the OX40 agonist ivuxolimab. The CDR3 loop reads CASSHVQGMNTEAFF. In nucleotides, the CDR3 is TGTGCCAGCAGCCATGTCCAGGGGATGAACACTGAAGCTTTCTTT.